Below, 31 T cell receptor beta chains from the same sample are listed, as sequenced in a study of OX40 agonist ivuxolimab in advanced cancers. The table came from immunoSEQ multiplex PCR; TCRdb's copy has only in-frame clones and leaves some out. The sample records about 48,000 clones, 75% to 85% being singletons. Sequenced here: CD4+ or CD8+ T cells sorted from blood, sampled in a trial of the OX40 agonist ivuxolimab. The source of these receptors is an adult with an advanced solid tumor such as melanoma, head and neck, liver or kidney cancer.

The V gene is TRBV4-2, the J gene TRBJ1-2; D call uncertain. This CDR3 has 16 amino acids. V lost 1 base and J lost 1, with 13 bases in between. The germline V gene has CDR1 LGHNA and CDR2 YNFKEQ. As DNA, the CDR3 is TGTGCCAGCAGCCAAGGTCAAGGGCCAAATAACTATGGCTACACCTTC. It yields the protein CASSQGQGPNNYGYTF.

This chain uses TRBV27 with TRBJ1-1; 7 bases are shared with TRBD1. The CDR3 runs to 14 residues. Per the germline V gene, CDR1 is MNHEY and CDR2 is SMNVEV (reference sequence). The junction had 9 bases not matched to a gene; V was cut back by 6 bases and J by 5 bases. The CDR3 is CASSHRGRGTEAFF. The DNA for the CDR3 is TGTGCCAGCAGCCACAGAGGCAGGGGGACTGAAGCTTTCTTT.

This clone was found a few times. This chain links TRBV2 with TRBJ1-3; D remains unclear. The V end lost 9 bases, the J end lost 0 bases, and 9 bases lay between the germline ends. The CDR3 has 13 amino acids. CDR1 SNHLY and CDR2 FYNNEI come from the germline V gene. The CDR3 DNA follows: TGTGCCAGTCTCCGGAGCTCTGGAAACACCATATATTTT. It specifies CASLRSSGNTIYF. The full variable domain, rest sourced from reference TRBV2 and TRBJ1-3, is EPEVTQTPSHQVTQMGQEVILRCVPISNHLYFYWYRQILGQKVEFLVSFYNNEISEKSEIFDDQFSVERPDGSNFTLKIRSTKLEDSAMYFCASLRSSGNTIYFGEGSWLTVV.

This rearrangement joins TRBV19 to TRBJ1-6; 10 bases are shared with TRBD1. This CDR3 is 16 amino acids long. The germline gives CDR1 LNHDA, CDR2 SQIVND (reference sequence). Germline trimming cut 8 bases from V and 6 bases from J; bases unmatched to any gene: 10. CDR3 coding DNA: TGTGCCAGTTCCAACTATGGACAGGGGGGTAATTCACCCCTCCACTTT. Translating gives CASSNYGQGGNSPLHF. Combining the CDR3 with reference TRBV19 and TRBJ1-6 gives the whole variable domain DGGITQSPKYLFRKEGQNVTLSCEQNLNHDAMYWYRQDPGQGLRLIYYSQIVNDFQKGDIAEGYSVSREKKESFPLTVTSAQKNPTAFYLCASSNYGQGGNSPLHFGNGTRLTVT.

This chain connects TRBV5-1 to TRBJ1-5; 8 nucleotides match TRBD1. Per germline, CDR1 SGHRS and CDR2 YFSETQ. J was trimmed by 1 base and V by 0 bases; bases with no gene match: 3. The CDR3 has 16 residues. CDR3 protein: CASSLGDRNSNQPQHF. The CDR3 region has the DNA TGCGCCAGCAGCTTGGGGGACAGGAACAGCAATCAGCCCCAGCATTTT.

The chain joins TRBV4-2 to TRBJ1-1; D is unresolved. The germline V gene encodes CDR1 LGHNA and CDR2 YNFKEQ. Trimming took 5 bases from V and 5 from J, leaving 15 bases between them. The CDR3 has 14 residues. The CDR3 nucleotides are TGTGCCAGCAGCGTACCGGGAGTCCGGACTGAAGCTTTCTTT. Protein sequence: CASSVPGVRTEAFF.

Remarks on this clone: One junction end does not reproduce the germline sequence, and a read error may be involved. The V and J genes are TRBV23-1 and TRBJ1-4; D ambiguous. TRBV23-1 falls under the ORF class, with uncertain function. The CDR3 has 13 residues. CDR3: CASSQELSLPFSF. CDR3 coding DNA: TGCGCCAGCAGTCAAGAGCTGTCACTTCCTTTTTCTTTT.

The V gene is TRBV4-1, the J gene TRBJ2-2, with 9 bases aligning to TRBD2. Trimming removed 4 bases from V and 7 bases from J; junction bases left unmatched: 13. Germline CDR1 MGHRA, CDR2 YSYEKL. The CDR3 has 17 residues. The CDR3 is CASSPVGTSKTIGELFF. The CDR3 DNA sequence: TGCGCCAGCAGCCCGGTAGGGACTAGCAAAACCATCGGGGAGCTGTTTTTT.

In DNA, the CDR3 is TGTGCCAGCAGCGTAGGTAGCGGTGGCTCAGATACGCAGTATTTT. It specifies CASSVGSGGSDTQYF. V usage is TRBV9 and J usage is TRBJ2-3; D may be TRBD2 (6 bases). The CDR3 is 15 amino acids. Trimming removed 0 bases from V and 4 bases from J, with 12 bases in between. The germline gives CDR1 SGDLS, CDR2 YYNGEE.

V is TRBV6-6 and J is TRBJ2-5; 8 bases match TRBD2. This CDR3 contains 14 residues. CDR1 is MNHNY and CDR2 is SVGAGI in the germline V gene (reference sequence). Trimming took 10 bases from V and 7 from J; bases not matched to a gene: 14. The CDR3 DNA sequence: TGTGCCACGGCCGCGACTAGCGAGCAGGGGACCCAGTACTTC. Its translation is CATAATSEQGTQYF.

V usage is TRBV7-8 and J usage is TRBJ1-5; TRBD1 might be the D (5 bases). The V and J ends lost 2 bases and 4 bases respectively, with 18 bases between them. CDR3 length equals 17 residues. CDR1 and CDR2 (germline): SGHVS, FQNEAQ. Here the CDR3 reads CASSLTPQGPGNQPQHF. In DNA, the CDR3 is TGTGCCAGCAGCTTAACCCCCCAGGGCCCGGGTAATCAGCCCCAGCATTTT.

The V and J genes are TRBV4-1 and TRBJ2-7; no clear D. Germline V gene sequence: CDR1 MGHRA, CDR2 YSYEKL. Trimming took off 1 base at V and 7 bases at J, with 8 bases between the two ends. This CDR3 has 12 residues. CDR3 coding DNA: TGCGCCAGCAGCCAAGGGAGTAGGGAGCAGTACTTC. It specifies CASSQGSREQYF.

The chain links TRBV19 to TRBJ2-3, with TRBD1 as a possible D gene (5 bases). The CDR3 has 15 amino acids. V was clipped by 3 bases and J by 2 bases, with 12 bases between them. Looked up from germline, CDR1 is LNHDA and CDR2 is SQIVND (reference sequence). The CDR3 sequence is CASSIGGAITDTQYF. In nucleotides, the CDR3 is TGTGCCAGTAGTATTGGTGGGGCCATCACAGATACGCAGTATTTT.

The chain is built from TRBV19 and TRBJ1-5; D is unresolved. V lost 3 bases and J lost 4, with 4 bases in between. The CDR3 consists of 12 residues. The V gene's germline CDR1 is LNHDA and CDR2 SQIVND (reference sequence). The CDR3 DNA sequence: TGTGCCAGTAGTATGTTAAATCAGCCCCAGCATTTT. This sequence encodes CASSMLNQPQHF.

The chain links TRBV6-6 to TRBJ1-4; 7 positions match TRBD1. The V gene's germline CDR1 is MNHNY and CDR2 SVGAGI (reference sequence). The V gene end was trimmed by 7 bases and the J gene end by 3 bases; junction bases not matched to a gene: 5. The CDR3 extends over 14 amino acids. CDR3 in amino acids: CASKGGQSNEKLFF. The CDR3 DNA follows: TGTGCCAGCAAAGGGGGACAGTCTAATGAAAAACTGTTTTTT.

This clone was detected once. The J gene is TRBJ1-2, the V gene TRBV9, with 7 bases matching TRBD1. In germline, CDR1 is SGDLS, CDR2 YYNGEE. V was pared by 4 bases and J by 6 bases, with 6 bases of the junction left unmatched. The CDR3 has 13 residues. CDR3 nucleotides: TGTGCCAGCAGCCACGACAGGGACGATGGCTACACCTTC. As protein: CASSHDRDDGYTF.

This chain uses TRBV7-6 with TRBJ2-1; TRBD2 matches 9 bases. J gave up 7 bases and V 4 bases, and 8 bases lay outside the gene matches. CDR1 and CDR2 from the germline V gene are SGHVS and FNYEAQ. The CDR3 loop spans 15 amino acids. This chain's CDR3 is CASSSRGGALNEQFF. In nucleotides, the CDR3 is TGTGCCAGCAGCTCGCGCGGGGGGGCTTTAAATGAGCAGTTCTTC.

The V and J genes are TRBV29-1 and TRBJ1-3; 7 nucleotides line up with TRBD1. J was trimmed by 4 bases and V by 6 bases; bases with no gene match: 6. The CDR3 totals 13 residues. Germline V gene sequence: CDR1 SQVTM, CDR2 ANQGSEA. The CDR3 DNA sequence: TGCAGCGTCGCAACAGGGGTAGGAAACACCATATATTTT. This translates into CSVATGVGNTIYF.

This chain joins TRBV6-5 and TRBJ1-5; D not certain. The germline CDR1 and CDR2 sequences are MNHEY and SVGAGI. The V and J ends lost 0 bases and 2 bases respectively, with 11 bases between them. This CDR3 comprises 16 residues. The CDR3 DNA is TGTGCCAGCAGTTACTCGAGGCCGGCGGGCAATCAGCCCCAGCATTTT. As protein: CASSYSRPAGNQPQHF.

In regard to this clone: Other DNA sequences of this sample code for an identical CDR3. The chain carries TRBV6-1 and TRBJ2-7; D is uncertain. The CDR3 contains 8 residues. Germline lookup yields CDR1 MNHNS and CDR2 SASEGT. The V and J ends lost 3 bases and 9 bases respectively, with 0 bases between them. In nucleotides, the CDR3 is TGTGCCAGCAGTGAGCAGTACTTC. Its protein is CASSEQYF.

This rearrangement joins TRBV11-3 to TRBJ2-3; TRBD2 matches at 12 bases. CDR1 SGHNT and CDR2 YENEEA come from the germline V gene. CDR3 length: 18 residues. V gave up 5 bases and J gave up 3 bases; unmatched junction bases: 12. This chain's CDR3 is CASSRGLAGKDRTDTQYF. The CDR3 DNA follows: TGTGCCAGCAGCCGGGGACTAGCGGGCAAGGATCGTACAGATACGCAGTATTTT.

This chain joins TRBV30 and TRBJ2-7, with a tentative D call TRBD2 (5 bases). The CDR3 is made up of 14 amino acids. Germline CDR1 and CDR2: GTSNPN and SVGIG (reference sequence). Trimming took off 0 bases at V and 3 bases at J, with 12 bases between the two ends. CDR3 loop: CAWSVPSGNYEQYF. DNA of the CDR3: TGTGCCTGGAGTGTTCCGAGCGGCAACTACGAGCAGTACTTC.

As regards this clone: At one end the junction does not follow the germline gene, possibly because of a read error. The chain's CDR3 is CAGSYNYNQPQHF. CDR3 nucleotide sequence: TGTGCCGGCAGTTACAACTACAATCAGCCCCAGCATTTT. The chain is built from TRBV6-5 and TRBJ1-5; D is uncertain. This CDR3 has 13 amino acids. Looked up from germline, CDR1 is MNHEY and CDR2 is SVGAGI.

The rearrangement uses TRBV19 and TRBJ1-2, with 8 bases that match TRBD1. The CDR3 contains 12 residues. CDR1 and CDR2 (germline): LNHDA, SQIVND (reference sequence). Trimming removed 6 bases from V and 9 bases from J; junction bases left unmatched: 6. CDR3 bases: TGTGCCAGTAGAGCCGACAGGGGCCGCTACACCTTC. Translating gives CASRADRGRYTF. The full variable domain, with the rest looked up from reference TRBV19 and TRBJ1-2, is DGGITQSPKYLFRKEGQNVTLSCEQNLNHDAMYWYRQDPGQGLRLIYYSQIVNDFQKGDIAEGYSVSREKKESFPLTVTSAQKNPTAFYLCASRADRGRYTFGSGTRLTVV.

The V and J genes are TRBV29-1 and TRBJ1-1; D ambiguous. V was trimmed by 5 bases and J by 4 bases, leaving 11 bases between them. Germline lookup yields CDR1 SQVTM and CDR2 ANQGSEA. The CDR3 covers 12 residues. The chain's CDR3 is CSVPWGVTEAFF. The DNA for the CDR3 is TGCAGCGTTCCTTGGGGAGTCACTGAAGCTTTCTTT.

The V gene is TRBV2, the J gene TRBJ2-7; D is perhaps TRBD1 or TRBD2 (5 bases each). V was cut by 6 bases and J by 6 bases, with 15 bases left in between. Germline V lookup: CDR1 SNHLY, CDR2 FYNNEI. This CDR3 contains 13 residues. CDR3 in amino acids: CASRGTGGTEQYF. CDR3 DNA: TGTGCCAGCAGGGGGACGGGCGGTACCGAGCAGTACTTC. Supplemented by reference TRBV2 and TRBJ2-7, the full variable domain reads EPEVTQTPSHQVTQMGQEVILRCVPISNHLYFYWYRQILGQKVEFLVSFYNNEISEKSEIFDDQFSVERPDGSNFTLKIRSTKLEDSAMYFCASRGTGGTEQYFGPGTRLTVT.

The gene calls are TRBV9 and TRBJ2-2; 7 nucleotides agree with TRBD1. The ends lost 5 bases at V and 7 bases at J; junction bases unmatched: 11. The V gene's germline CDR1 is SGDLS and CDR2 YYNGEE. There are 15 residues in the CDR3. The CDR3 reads CASRSEQGSNGELFF. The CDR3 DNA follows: TGTGCCAGCAGATCCGAACAGGGGTCAAACGGGGAGCTGTTTTTT. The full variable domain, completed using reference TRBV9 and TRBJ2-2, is DSGVTQTPKHLITATGQRVTLRCSPRSGDLSVYWYQQSLDQGLQFLIQYYNGEERAKGNILERFSAQQFPDLHSELNLSSLELGDSALYFCASRSEQGSNGELFFGEGSRLTVL.

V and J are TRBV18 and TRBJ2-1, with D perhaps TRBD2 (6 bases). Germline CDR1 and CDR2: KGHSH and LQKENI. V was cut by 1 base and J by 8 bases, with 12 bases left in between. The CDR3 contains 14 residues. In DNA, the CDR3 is TGTGCCAGCTCACCACTTGCGGGGCTCCATGAGCAGTTCTTC. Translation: CASSPLAGLHEQFF.

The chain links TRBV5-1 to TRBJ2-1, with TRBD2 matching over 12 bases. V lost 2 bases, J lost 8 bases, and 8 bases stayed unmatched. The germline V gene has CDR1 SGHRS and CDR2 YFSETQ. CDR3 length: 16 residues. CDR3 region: CASSLMTSGSGDEQFF. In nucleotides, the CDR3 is TGCGCCAGCAGCTTAATGACTAGCGGGAGCGGAGATGAGCAGTTCTTC.

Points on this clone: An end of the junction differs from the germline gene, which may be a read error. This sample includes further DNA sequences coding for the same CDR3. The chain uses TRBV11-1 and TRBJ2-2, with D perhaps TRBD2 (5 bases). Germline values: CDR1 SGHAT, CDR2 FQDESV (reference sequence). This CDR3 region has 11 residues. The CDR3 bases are TGTGCCAGTGGGAACACCGGGGAGCTGTTTTTC. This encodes CASGNTGELFF.

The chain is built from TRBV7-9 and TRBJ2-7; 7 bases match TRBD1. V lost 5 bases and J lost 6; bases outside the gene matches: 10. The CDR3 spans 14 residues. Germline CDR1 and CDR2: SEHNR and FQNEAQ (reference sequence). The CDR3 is CASSTGTASVEQYF. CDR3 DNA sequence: TGTGCCAGCAGCACGGGGACAGCTTCTGTCGAGCAGTACTTC.